The sequence of this T cell receptor beta chain was determined in a study of neurological immune-mediated disorders. There are 16 residues in the CDR3. CDR1 MNHEY and CDR2 SVGAGI come from the germline V gene. With 6 bases clipped from V and 1 base from J, the junction kept 9 bases outside the gene matches. Study-level results: Among expanded clones, no CDR3 amino acid sequences were shared across subjects, a pattern suggesting private repertoires in all groups.

5'RACE employing 10-nucleotide random UMIs yielded the cDNA. TCRdb reanalysed the 5' RACE reads using MiXCR and keeps one entry per CDR3 protein. This table holds 90,000 to 100,000 distinct CDR3 sequences, approximately 3.3% found once. This clonotype has ten or more counts. Antigen unknown. The chain links TRBV6-5 to TRBJ2-7; 10 nucleotides align to TRBD2. What was sequenced was PBMCs. The clonotype comes from a woman under 30 with multiple sclerosis. The CDR3 region is CASRVTSGPKSYEQYF. DNA for the CDR3: TGTGCCAGCAGAGTGACTAGCGGGCCAAAGTCCTACGAGCAGTACTTC.